These T cell receptor beta chains were read from a single sample in a study of radiotherapy plus CTLA-4 blockade in lung cancer. Assay used: immunoSEQ multiplex PCR; TCRdb lists only in-frame clones, some missing. The sample has over 70,000 clones; approximately 86% are singletons. Source: peripheral blood, taken from a patient treated with radiotherapy plus ipilimumab. The origin of the receptors is a human donor with non-small cell lung cancer who had a partial response to radiotherapy plus ipilimumab. CDR3s include the opening cysteine and the closing phenylalanine or tryptophan. D genes are given only for firm matches. The size of a clone is reported for some rows only, either as once, few or many, or as a class for expanded clones.

clone_size d_call j_call v_call cdr3_aa cdr3_nt
- TRBD1 TRBJ1-5 TRBV4-1 CASSGTGVSNQPQHF TGCGCCAGCAGCGGGACAGGGGTTAGCAATCAGCCCCAGCATTTT
- TRBD1 TRBJ1-4 TRBV5-8 CASSPRGAINEKLFF TGTGCCAGCAGCCCCAGGGGGGCCATTAATGAAAAACTGTTTTTT
- TRBD2 TRBJ2-3 TRBV19 CASSSGITDTQYF TGTGCCAGCTCGAGCGGGATCACAGATACGCAGTATTTT
- TRBD1 TRBJ1-2 TRBV6-5 CASSYAQQGSYGYTF TGTGCCAGCAGTTACGCTCAACAGGGGAGCTATGGCTACACCTTC
- TRBD2 TRBJ2-4 TRBV28 CASSSGTSGTLAKNIQYF TGTGCCAGCAGTTCCGGGACTAGCGGAACACTAGCCAAAAACATTCAGTACTTC
- TRBD2 TRBJ2-7 TRBV5-6 CASSPDPAGGNEQYF TGTGCCAGCAGCCCGGACCCAGCGGGAGGAAACGAGCAGTACTTC
- - TRBJ1-1 TRBV28 CASIRGNTEAFF TGTGCCAGTATAAGAGGGAACACTGAAGCTTTCTTT
- TRBD2 TRBJ2-2 TRBV7-6 CAGGRVPGELFF TGTGCCGGGGGGAGGGTGCCCGGGGAGCTGTTTTTT
- - TRBJ1-2 TRBV28 CASSPMAVYGYTF TGTGCCAGCAGCCCCATGGCTGTCTATGGCTACACCTTC
- TRBD2 TRBJ2-7 TRBV7-8 CASSLGFPGGPSYEQYF TGTGCCAGCAGCTTAGGGTTTCCGGGAGGGCCCTCTTACGAGCAGTACTTC
- TRBD1 TRBJ2-4 TRBV28 CASSLPGQGTNIQYF TGTGCCAGCAGTTTACCTGGACAGGGAACGAACATTCAGTACTTC
- - TRBJ1-5 TRBV19 CASSIDPDQPQHF TGTGCCAGTAGTATAGATCCAGATCAGCCCCAGCATTTT
- TRBD1 TRBJ1-1 TRBV25-1 CASGTTGVGGMNTEAFF TGTGCCAGCGGAACCACAGGGGTGGGGGGTATGAACACTGAAGCTTTCTTT
- - TRBJ1-1 TRBV28 CASSLAGPTTEAFF TGTGCCAGCAGTCTTGCGGGGCCGACCACTGAAGCTTTCTTT
- - TRBJ1-4 TRBV10-3 CAISESRFSATNEKLFF TGTGCCATCAGTGAGAGCAGGTTCTCTGCAACTAATGAAAAACTGTTTTTT
few TRBD1 TRBJ1-1 TRBV15 CATSEEGQGNTEAFF TGTGCCACCAGCGAGGAGGGACAGGGGAACACTGAAGCTTTCTTT
- TRBD1 TRBJ1-5 TRBV19 CASTRGGGSNQPQHF TGTGCCAGTACTCGAGGGGGCGGAAGCAATCAGCCCCAGCATTTT
- TRBD2 TRBJ2-2 TRBV5-6 CASSLGQRGSGGELFF TGTGCCAGCAGCTTGGGGCAGCGCGGGAGCGGCGGGGAGCTGTTTTTT
- - TRBJ1-3 TRBV5-5 CASTATLQGSGNTIYF TGTGCCAGCACCGCCACCTTACAGGGATCTGGAAACACCATATATTTT
- - TRBJ1-4 TRBV6-5 CASSSGRGDKLFF TGTGCCAGCAGTTCCGGACGGGGGGACAAACTGTTTTTT
- TRBD2 TRBJ2-7 TRBV5-1 CASSLAREGPYEQYF TGCGCCAGCAGCTTGGCTCGGGAGGGCCCCTACGAGCAGTACTTC
- - TRBJ2-6 TRBV14 CASSVRVSGANVLTF TGTGCCAGCAGCGTCAGGGTATCTGGGGCCAACGTCCTGACTTTC
- - TRBJ1-1 TRBV7-8 CASSLEGQLNTEAFF TGTGCCAGCAGCTTAGAGGGGCAGCTGAACACTGAAGCTTTCTTT
- TRBD1 TRBJ2-2 TRBV27 CASSDGDRASTGELFF TGTGCCAGCAGTGATGGGGACAGGGCGAGCACCGGGGAGCTGTTTTTT
- TRBD2 TRBJ2-7 TRBV10-2 CASRFGTSGSIGEQYF TGCGCCAGCAGATTCGGGACTAGCGGGAGTATCGGCGAGCAGTACTTC
- - TRBJ1-2 TRBV6-5 CASSPPTGVLGGYTF TGTGCCAGCAGTCCCCCTACGGGGGTCCTCGGGGGCTACACCTTC
few - TRBJ1-4 TRBV7-2 CASSLSGRVNEKLFF TGTGCCAGCAGCCTTAGTGGGCGGGTGAATGAAAAACTGTTTTTT
- - TRBJ2-1 TRBV11-2 CASSLLPGGFEEQFF TGTGCCAGCAGCTTACTCCCCGGGGGATTCGAGGAGCAGTTCTTC
- - TRBJ1-5 TRBV6-1 CASSGGVPGRPPQHF TGTGCCAGCAGCGGGGGGGTGCCGGGACGTCCACCCCAGCATTTT
- TRBD1 TRBJ1-5 TRBV28 CASSLFRQGANQPQHF TGTGCCAGCAGTTTATTCCGACAGGGGGCAAATCAGCCCCAGCATTTT
few TRBD1 TRBJ1-2 TRBV28 CASRQVAGGSYGYTF TGTGCCAGCAGGCAGGTGGCAGGGGGTTCCTATGGCTACACCTTC
- TRBD1 TRBJ2-7 TRBV10-3 CASNRGGYEQYF TGTGCCAGCAACAGGGGTGGATACGAGCAGTACTTC
- TRBD1 TRBJ2-2 TRBV2 CASMLGQGITGELFF TGTGCCAGCATGCTAGGACAGGGGATCACCGGGGAGCTGTTTTTT
- - TRBJ1-5 TRBV28 CASSPAGGTTPQHF TGTGCCAGCAGCCCCGCGGGGGGGACAACGCCCCAGCATTTT
once TRBD1 TRBJ2-3 TRBV5-1 CASRLGQPVTDTQYF TGCGCCAGCAGACTGGGACAGCCTGTCACAGATACGCAGTATTTT
- TRBD1 TRBJ1-4 TRBV7-9 CASSPGETGVEKLFF TGTGCCAGCAGCCCAGGGGAGACAGGGGTTGAAAAACTGTTTTTT
- - TRBJ2-5 TRBV19 CASSIGPGREETQYF TGTGCCAGTAGTATAGGTCCCGGCAGGGAAGAGACCCAGTACTTC
- - TRBJ2-2 TRBV15 CATSRKSLGVTGELFF TGTGCCACCAGCAGAAAGAGTTTGGGAGTCACCGGGGAGCTGTTTTTT
once TRBD1 TRBJ1-5 TRBV4-1 CASSQDNGQGSSQPQHF TGCGCCAGCAGCCAAGATAATGGACAGGGTAGCAGTCAGCCCCAGCATTTT
- - TRBJ2-2 TRBV18 CASSPSGPGELFF TGTGCCAGCTCACCTTCAGGGCCCGGGGAGCTGTTTTTT
- - TRBJ2-3 TRBV28 CASSLLAGRTDTQYF TGTGCCAGCAGTTTACTGGCAGGCCGTACAGATACGCAGTATTTT
- - TRBJ2-7 TRBV10-3 CAISGGDGSYEQYF TGTGCCATCAGTGGGGGGGACGGGTCCTACGAGCAGTACTTC
- - TRBJ1-5 TRBV11-2 CASSRGPVSNQPQHF TGTGCCAGCAGCCGCGGGCCAGTAAGCAATCAGCCCCAGCATTTT
- - TRBJ2-2 TRBV5-4 CASSQKFNTGELFF TGTGCCAGCAGCCAAAAATTCAACACCGGGGAGCTGTTTTTT
- - TRBJ1-1 TRBV15 CATSPRGTEAFF TGTGCCACCAGCCCCAGGGGCACTGAAGCTTTCTTT
- TRBD1 TRBJ1-4 TRBV7-2 CASSRGPGQGREKLFF TGTGCCAGCAGCCGGGGTCCGGGACAGGGCCGTGAAAAACTGTTTTTT
- TRBD1 TRBJ1-4 TRBV19 CASSWDSNNEKLFF TGTGCCAGTAGTTGGGACAGCAATAATGAAAAACTGTTTTTT
- - TRBJ1-1 TRBV19 CASSIGRNTEAFF TGTGCCAGTAGTATAGGCAGAAACACTGAAGCTTTCTTT
- - TRBJ1-1 TRBV9 CASSVGGEMNTEAFF TGTGCCAGCAGCGTAGGGGGGGAAATGAACACTGAAGCTTTCTTT
- TRBD2 TRBJ2-1 TRBV12-5 CASGPPLAGEGGYEQFF TGTGCTAGTGGCCCCCCCCTAGCGGGAGAAGGTGGGTATGAGCAGTTCTTC
- - TRBJ1-2 TRBV6-5 CASSSTHDPLAYGYTF TGTGCCAGCAGTTCGACTCATGATCCCCTAGCCTATGGCTACACCTTC
- - TRBJ1-5 TRBV27 CASSFRGISNQPQHF TGTGCCAGCAGTTTTCGAGGGATTAGCAATCAGCCCCAGCATTTT
- - TRBJ1-1 TRBV4-1 CASSQIGGLGTEAFF TGCGCCAGCAGCCAAATTGGAGGCCTCGGCACTGAAGCTTTCTTT
- - TRBJ2-1 TRBV27 CASSLTGAAYNEQFF TGTGCCAGCAGTCTGACAGGCGCGGCCTACAATGAGCAGTTCTTC
- TRBD1 TRBJ1-4 TRBV5-1 CASSVGQGVEKLFF TGCGCCAGCAGCGTGGGACAGGGGGTTGAAAAACTGTTTTTT
- - TRBJ1-6 TRBV27 CASRLQGRSPLHF TGTGCCAGCAGGCTCCAGGGTCGTTCACCCCTCCACTTT
- TRBD1 TRBJ1-2 TRBV5-1 CASSANNRDRLNYGYTF TGCGCCAGCAGCGCTAACAACCGGGACAGGCTAAACTATGGCTACACCTTC
- TRBD1 TRBJ1-2 TRBV5-6 CASSEGQGNYGYTF TGTGCCAGCAGCGAGGGACAGGGTAACTATGGCTACACCTTC
few - TRBJ2-7 TRBV11-2 CASTAEVEQYF TGTGCCAGCACGGCGGAGGTCGAGCAGTACTTC
few TRBD1 TRBJ2-5 TRBV5-4 CASSQTGYQETQYF TGTGCCAGCAGTCAGACAGGGTACCAAGAGACCCAGTACTTC